This entry is about one T cell receptor (beta chain). What it binds is not known. The sample is drawn from a study of identical twins. General study points: Memory repertoires lacked the insertion deficit that abundant cord blood beta clonotypes showed. Sequences that were beta out-of-frame showed weaker excess twin sharing.

The CDR3 is 12 residues long. Trimming took 4 bases from V and 4 from J, leaving 8 bases between them. TCRdb reprocessed the 5' RACE reads with MiXCR, giving one entry per CDR3 protein. The table lists fewer than 20,000 distinct CDR3 sequences, 69% of them singletons, with almost 6% in the top ten. Sequenced: memory (CD45RO+) T cells sorted from blood. The V call is TRBV12-3 or TRBV12-4, the J call TRBJ2-7; no clear D gene. The clonotype comes from a woman under 30 in good health. This table probably holds off-target reads from a library built for another chain. CDR3 protein: CASSSSHYEQYF. CDR3 DNA: TGTGCCAGCAGTTCATCCCATTACGAGCAGTACTTC.